This T cell receptor (beta chain) was captured in a study of shared clonotypes between healthy human individuals. This CDR3 has 15 residues. Trimming took 4 bases from V and 2 from J, leaving 17 bases between them. Germline V CDR1 and CDR2: SQVTM, ANQGSEA. Study-level results: Shared clonotypes across all four donors exceeded non-shared ones in generation probability. The sampled material consisted only of blood, and tissue repertoires are likely to differ.

Genomic DNA (from each subset) was split evenly across several immunoSEQ plates. Data came from immunoSEQ multiplex PCR; TCRdb stores just in-frame clones and leaves some out. The data contain around 580,000 clones, roughly 98% of them seen just once; the ten biggest clones take up 0.25% to 0.35%. On this clone itself: The antigen remains undetermined.

As defined, naive CD8 cells were CD45RO-negative and positively selected for CCR7, with terminally differentiated effector memory CD45RA+ cells excluded. The chain uses TRBV29-1 and TRBJ2-5, with D tentatively TRBD1 or TRBD2 (5 bases each). This sequence originates from a man aged 25-40 years in good health. The sequencing input was naive CD8+ T cells sorted from blood. CDR3: CSVGGFGYRQETQYF. CDR3 in DNA: TGCAGCGTTGGAGGGTTCGGGTACAGGCAAGAGACCCAGTACTTC.